The rows below give T cell receptor beta chains drawn from one sample of a study of CD4 T cells in relation to SARS-CoV-2 and coronaviruses. Here immunoSEQ multiplex PCR was the method, and the copy in TCRdb shows in-frame clones only, minus some. Among tens of thousands of clones listed, approximately 94% were seen once. What was sequenced was naive CD4+ T cells from PBMCs. Receptor source: a human donor in good health. Both conserved end residues are part of each CDR3. D genes are given only for firm matches. Size tells how often a clone was seen (once, few, many) or the class of an expanded clone, and some rows leave it out.

d_call | j_call | v_call | clone_size | cdr3_nt | cdr3_aa
TRBD1 | TRBJ2-3 | TRBV13 | NA | TGTGCCAGCAGCTTAGGCTCGACAGGGATTCGGGTTGGGCAGTATTTT | CASSLGSTGIRVGQYF
NA | TRBJ1-2 | TRBV21-1 | NA | TGTGCCAGCATTCCCTCAGCTAACTATGGCTACACCTTC | CASIPSANYGYTF
TRBD1 | TRBJ1-6 | TRBV3-1/TRBV3-2 | NA | TGTGCCAGCAGCCAAGTGGGACAGGGTAATTCACCCCTCCACTTT | CASSQVGQGNSPLHF
TRBD1 | TRBJ2-5 | TRBV9 | once | TGTGCCAGCAGCGTAGCTGTTCAGGGACAGCAAGAGACCCAGTACTTC | CASSVAVQGQQETQYF
NA | TRBJ2-4 | TRBV12-3/TRBV12-4 | NA | TGTGCCAGCAGTTTTTCGGGGAAAAACATTCAGTACTTC | CASSFSGKNIQYF
TRBD1 | TRBJ2-7 | TRBV5-1 | NA | TGCGCCAGCAGCTTGGTGACAGGGGGCGGCTACGAGCAGTACTTC | CASSLVTGGGYEQYF
NA | TRBJ1-1 | TRBV11-2 | NA | TGTGCCAGCAGCTTGGGCACTGAAGCTTTCTTT | CASSLGTEAFF
TRBD2 | TRBJ2-1 | TRBV28 | NA | TGTGCCAGCAGTTCCAGACTAGCGGGCTCCTACAATGAGCAGTTCTTC | CASSSRLAGSYNEQFF
NA | TRBJ1-1 | TRBV5-1 | NA | TGCGCCAGCACTCCGTCGGAGAGAAACACTGAAGCTTTCTTT | CASTPSERNTEAFF
TRBD2 | TRBJ2-1 | TRBV6-5 | NA | TGTGCCAGCAGCCGACAAACTAGCGGGAACAATGAGCAGTTCTTC | CASSRQTSGNNEQFF
NA | TRBJ1-5 | TRBV2 | once | TGTGCCAGCAGTGTAGGGGGGGGAAATCAGCCCCAGCATTTT | CASSVGGGNQPQHF
NA | TRBJ2-7 | TRBV27 | NA | TGTGCCAGCAGTGCCAGCGGGCAGGGGTCCTACGAGCAGTACTTC | CASSASGQGSYEQYF
NA | TRBJ2-7 | TRBV28 | NA | TGTGCCAGCAGTATGACCCCGGTGAACGAGCAGTACTTC | CASSMTPVNEQYF
TRBD1 | TRBJ2-7 | TRBV23-1 | NA | TGCGCCAGCAGTCCGCGACAGGGGCGGGGAGAGCAGTACTTC | CASSPRQGRGEQYF
NA | TRBJ1-2 | TRBV10-1 | NA | TGCGCCAGCAGTGAGTCCCCAGGATGGGCCTATGGCTACACCTTC | CASSESPGWAYGYTF
NA | TRBJ2-7 | TRBV19 | NA | TGTGCCAGTATGGGGTTGGGGGCACACGAGCAGTACTTC | CASMGLGAHEQYF
NA | TRBJ2-2 | TRBV7-9 | NA | TGTGCCAGCAGCCGAACGAGCACCGGGGAGCTGTTTTTT | CASSRTSTGELFF
NA | TRBJ1-5 | TRBV18 | NA | TGTGCCAGCTCACCGACACAGAGATATAGCAATCAGCCCCAGCATTTT | CASSPTQRYSNQPQHF
TRBD1 | TRBJ2-4 | TRBV2 | NA | TGTGCCAGCAGTCCCCGGACGGGACAGGGACCGTCGGCCAAAAACATTCAGTACTTC | CASSPRTGQGPSAKNIQYF
NA | TRBJ1-2 | TRBV5-4 | once | TGTGCCAGCAGCCAAGGGGGGGCCTATGGCTACACCTTC | CASSQGGAYGYTF
NA | TRBJ2-3 | TRBV27 | NA | TGTGCCACCGCGCCCCGGGGGATGGAAGATACGCAGTATTTT | CATAPRGMEDTQYF
NA | TRBJ2-7 | TRBV28 | once | TGTGCCAGCAGTCCAGCGGCAGGGAGTCGGGTCTACGAGCAGTACTTC | CASSPAAGSRVYEQYF
NA | TRBJ2-5 | TRBV7-3 | NA | TGTGCCAGCAGCCAGATGGGCGGGCCCAGCCCGGAGACCCAGTACTTC | CASSQMGGPSPETQYF
TRBD2 | TRBJ2-1 | TRBV2 | NA | TGTGCCAGCAACCGAGGACTAGTGGCTGAGCAGTTCTTC | CASNRGLVAEQFF
NA | TRBJ2-1 | TRBV19 | once | TGTGCCAGTACTCCCCCGGGCAGGGGGAGGTACAATGAGCAGTTCTTC | CASTPPGRGRYNEQFF
NA | TRBJ2-1 | TRBV6-5 | NA | TGTGCCAGCAGAACCCCGGGACCCCACTACAATGAGCAGTTCTTC | CASRTPGPHYNEQFF
TRBD1 | TRBJ2-1 | TRBV28 | NA | TGTGCCAGCAGTACCTGGACAGGGGGCGTGGGTAATGAGCAGTTCTTC | CASSTWTGGVGNEQFF
TRBD1 | TRBJ1-3 | TRBV5-1 | NA | TGCGCCAGCAGCCAAAACAGGGGTTACACCATATATTTT | CASSQNRGYTIYF
NA | TRBJ1-5 | TRBV6-1 | NA | TGTGCCAGCAGTGCCCCCCAGGGAAGCAATAGCAATCAGCCCCAGCATTTT | CASSAPQGSNSNQPQHF
NA | TRBJ2-7 | TRBV12-3/TRBV12-4 | NA | TGTGCCAGCAGTGTCTCCCGGATCGAGCAGTACTTC | CASSVSRIEQYF
NA | TRBJ2-2 | TRBV11-2 | NA | TGTGCCAGCAGCCGTCGGGGCACCGGGGAGCTGTTTTTT | CASSRRGTGELFF
TRBD2 | TRBJ2-5 | TRBV3-1/TRBV3-2 | NA | TGTGCCAGCAGCCAAGGAAGGGTGGGGGGAGGGTTACAAGAGACCCAGTACTTC | CASSQGRVGGGLQETQYF
NA | TRBJ2-1 | TRBV9 | NA | TGTGCCAGCAGCGTACTGGGGGCGAATGAGCAGTTCTTC | CASSVLGANEQFF
TRBD1 | TRBJ2-7 | TRBV27 | NA | TGTGCCAGCAGTTTTACAGGGGGCCACTACGAGCAGTACTTC | CASSFTGGHYEQYF
TRBD1 | TRBJ2-7 | TRBV10-1 | once | TGCGCCAGCACCCGACCCCACAAAGGGACAGGGGGACTAATAACCTACGAGCAGTACTTC | CASTRPHKGTGGLITYEQYF
NA | TRBJ2-7 | TRBV3-1/TRBV3-2 | NA | TGTGCCAGCAGCCAAGGAGACAGTCCTCGTCCGCAGTACTTC | CASSQGDSPRPQYF
NA | TRBJ1-2 | TRBV2 | NA | TGTGCCAGCAGTGCTCCCCCCGGTGGCTACACCTTC | CASSAPPGGYTF
NA | TRBJ1-1 | TRBV13 | NA | TGTGCCAGCAGCTTACGGGGTTACGCTTTCTTT | CASSLRGYAFF
TRBD2 | TRBJ2-3 | TRBV7-2 | NA | TGTGCCAGCAGCAAGACTAGCGGGAGGCGGAACACAGATACGCAGTATTTT | CASSKTSGRRNTDTQYF
TRBD1 | TRBJ2-5 | TRBV23-1 | NA | TGCGCCAGCAGTCAATTTCCGGGACAGGGGAGGCGGACCCAGTACTTC | CASSQFPGQGRRTQYF
TRBD2 | TRBJ2-7 | TRBV4-1 | NA | TGCGCCAGCAGCCAAGATACTAGCGGGAGTAGGTACGAGCAGTACTTC | CASSQDTSGSRYEQYF
TRBD2 | TRBJ2-1 | TRBV5-4 | NA | TGTGCCAGCAGCTTTCCGGGACTAGCGGGACGGACCTACAATGAGCAGTTCTTC | CASSFPGLAGRTYNEQFF
NA | TRBJ2-7 | TRBV24-1 | NA | TGTGCCACCTCTGAGACGGATCATTACGAGCAGTACTTC | CATSETDHYEQYF
TRBD1 | TRBJ2-4 | TRBV15 | NA | TGTGCCACCAGCAGAGTAGACAGGGCAGGGGCGGCCAAAAACATTCAGTACTTC | CATSRVDRAGAAKNIQYF
TRBD1 | TRBJ1-1 | TRBV28 | NA | TGTGCCAGCAGCACCCGTAGTAGGGGGCGTGTAGGGAACACTGAAGCTTTCTTT | CASSTRSRGRVGNTEAFF
NA | TRBJ1-1 | TRBV28 | NA | TGTGCCAGCAGCCCGGATAAGTGGGGGGCGGGGAACACTGAAGCTTTCTTT | CASSPDKWGAGNTEAFF
TRBD2 | TRBJ2-3 | TRBV6-2/TRBV6-3 | NA | TGTGCCAGCAGCAGCCGGGGTATCCTAGCGGATGCGAGAGCAGATACGCAGTATTTT | CASSSRGILADARADTQYF
NA | TRBJ2-5 | TRBV7-9 | NA | TGTGCCAGCAGCCCGTCGCGAGGGACCCAGTACTTC | CASSPSRGTQYF
NA | TRBJ2-7 | TRBV7-9 | NA | TGTGCCAGCAGTGACACGGGACCGCAGTACTTC | CASSDTGPQYF
TRBD1 | TRBJ2-7 | TRBV5-1 | once | TGCGCCAGCAGCTTGGGGCAGGGGGCTTACGAGCAGTACTTC | CASSLGQGAYEQYF
NA | TRBJ1-3 | TRBV5-1 | NA | TGCGCCAGCAGCTCCTCCCGGGAGGCGGGAAACACCATATATTTT | CASSSSREAGNTIYF
TRBD1 | TRBJ2-7 | TRBV27 | NA | TGTGCCAGCAGTGCACGGACAGGCGCCGCCTACGAGCAGTACTTC | CASSARTGAAYEQYF
TRBD2 | TRBJ2-1 | TRBV19 | once | TGTGCCAGTAGTATAGCCGGGACTAGCCCCAATGAGCAGTTCTTC | CASSIAGTSPNEQFF
NA | TRBJ1-4 | TRBV3-1/TRBV3-2 | NA | TGTGCCAGCAGCCATCCTTCAGGGCCCGGTGCAACTAATGAAAAACTGTTTTTT | CASSHPSGPGATNEKLFF
NA | TRBJ2-3 | TRBV6-4 | NA | TGTGCCAGCAGTGACTCGAGTGACTTCAGAGATACGCAGTATTTT | CASSDSSDFRDTQYF
TRBD2 | TRBJ2-1 | TRBV15 | once | TGTGCCACCAGCGTGGGGGTAGCGGGAGGGAATGAGCAGTTCTTC | CATSVGVAGGNEQFF
NA | TRBJ1-4 | TRBV6-1 | few | TGTGCCAGCAGTGAAGGTGGTCTGGGTGAAAAACTGTTTTTT | CASSEGGLGEKLFF